What follows describes a single T cell receptor (beta chain). Its antigen is not known. The CDR3 extends over 14 amino acids. Germline CDR1 SGHRS, CDR2 YFSETQ. V was clipped by 4 bases and J by 5 bases; unmatched bases: 8. The source of the sample is a study of T cell responses to AZD1222 COVID-19 vaccine. Produced via immunoSEQ multiplex PCR; TCRdb's table is partial and in-frame only. The sample consists of approximately 150,000 clones, just under 95% of them appearing once. Study findings and constraints: Increased Spike-specific TCR breadth and depth were observed after two AZD1222 doses. Nearly half of spike-specific TCRs reportedly target variant regions that are unmutated in the B.1.351 and B.1.1.7 variants.

This chain uses TRBV5-1 with TRBJ1-1, with 7 bases fitting TRBD1. The source is an adult in good health. Sequencing was performed on peripheral blood, taken on day 0 of AZD1222 vaccination. The CDR3 protein is CASSRQGGTTEAFF. The CDR3 nucleotides read TGCGCCAGCAGCAGGCAGGGGGGTACGACTGAAGCTTTCTTT.